The rows below give T cell receptor beta chains drawn from one sample of a study of CD8 T cells in ankylosing spondylitis. A single record per CDR3 protein comes from TCRdb applying MiXCR to the 5' RACE reads. Seen here are 650,000 to 800,000 distinct CDR3 sequences, roughly 20% observed once, and the top ten hold 15% to 20%. The sequenced sample consisted of blood, either unsorted or a sorted T cell fraction (not recorded which). The receptors here all came from a male donor with ankylosing spondylitis. Each CDR3 is given with its conserved first and last residue. The D gene is left open where the match is weak. Size tells how often a clone was seen (once, few, many) or the class of an expanded clone, and some rows leave it out.

TGTGCCAGCAGTTCTAGCGGAGGAAAGACCCAGTACTTC | CASSSSGGKTQYF | few | TRBD2 | TRBJ2-5 | TRBV28
TGCAGCGTCCACAGGGAGGGCTATGGCTACACCTTC | CSVHREGYGYTF | . | . | TRBJ1-2 | TRBV29-1
TGTGCCATCAGTGAGTCGGCTACTAGCGGGCGACTAGCCAAAAACATTCAGTACTTC | CAISESATSGRLAKNIQYF | many | TRBD2 | TRBJ2-4 | TRBV10-3
TGTGCCATCACAGGAGGCGATCATGGCTACACCTTC | CAITGGDHGYTF | . | . | TRBJ1-2 | TRBV10-3
TGTGCCAGCAGCTTAGTTCGGGTGGCTTTCTTT | CASSLVRVAFF | . | . | TRBJ1-1 | TRBV7-9
TGCGCCAGCGGGACATACGGGTACAATGAGCAGTTCTTC | CASGTYGYNEQFF | few | . | TRBJ2-1 | TRBV5-1
TGCGCCAGCAGCCGGGGGACTGGGACCGGCACCGGGGAGCTGTTTTTT | CASSRGTGTGTGELFF | few | . | TRBJ2-2 | TRBV4-3
TGCAGCGCCGCCCTCGGTTCGAATGAGCAGTTCTTC | CSAALGSNEQFF | few | . | TRBJ2-1 | TRBV29-1
TGTGCCAGCAGCCAACACTTCGGACCAGCTGGCACTGAAGCTTTCTTT | CASSQHFGPAGTEAFF | . | . | TRBJ1-1 | TRBV12-3/TRBV12-4
TGTGCCAGCAGCACCCCCGACGGGATTGGCACTGAAGCTTTCTTT | CASSTPDGIGTEAFF | . | . | TRBJ1-1 | TRBV7-8
TGTGCCAGCAGCGCATATAGCGGGAGGGCCTACAATGAGCAGTTCTTC | CASSAYSGRAYNEQFF | few | TRBD2 | TRBJ2-1 | TRBV5-4
TGTGCCAGCAGTTTAGAGACAGGGGTTACCGGGGAGCTGTTTTTT | CASSLETGVTGELFF | . | TRBD1 | TRBJ2-2 | TRBV28
TGTGCCAGCAGAACTTCCGGGACAGGGGGCCACGAGCAGTACTTC | CASRTSGTGGHEQYF | . | TRBD1 | TRBJ2-7 | TRBV12-3/TRBV12-4
TGTGCCAGCAGTTTAAACAGGGGGCCCGGTCAGCCCCAGCATTTT | CASSLNRGPGQPQHF | many | TRBD1 | TRBJ1-5 | TRBV12-3/TRBV12-4
TGCAGTGCTAGAGCCGGGCCCGAGCAGTACTTC | CSARAGPEQYF | few | . | TRBJ2-7 | TRBV20-1
TGCAGTGCTAGAGATCAGGGGACAGGTCCCGGGGAGCTGTTTTTT | CSARDQGTGPGELFF | . | TRBD1 | TRBJ2-2 | TRBV20-1
TGTGCCAGCAGCCCCCCTTTAAGGGGGCGCGGCACTGAAGCTTTCTTT | CASSPPLRGRGTEAFF | . | TRBD1 | TRBJ1-1 | TRBV4-2
TGCAGCGTTGATTGGGAACTAGTGGAGACCCAGTACTTC | CSVDWELVETQYF | . | . | TRBJ2-5 | TRBV29-1
TGTGCCAGCACATCAAGGCCTCTGGGAGAGCAGTACTTC | CASTSRPLGEQYF | . | . | TRBJ2-7 | TRBV28
TGTGCCAGCAGCGCCAGTTATAGCAATCAGCCCCAGCATTTT | CASSASYSNQPQHF | many | . | TRBJ1-5 | TRBV9
TGTGCCTACCCGACAGGGGATGGGGAGTTCTTC | CAYPTGDGEFF | . | TRBD1 | TRBJ2-1 | TRBV30
TGCGCCAGCAGCGGAGTTCGGACTAGCGGGACAGATACGCAGTATTTT | CASSGVRTSGTDTQYF | few | TRBD2 | TRBJ2-3 | TRBV5-1
TGTGCCAGCAGCTCGCACAGAATGGTCTTAGGGGAGCAGTACTTC | CASSSHRMVLGEQYF | . | . | TRBJ2-7 | TRBV7-9
TGTGCCAGCAGTTACGCGGGGCAACCCTCTGACGAGCAGTACTTC | CASSYAGQPSDEQYF | . | . | TRBJ2-7 | TRBV6-2/TRBV6-3
TGTGCCAGCAGTTTATCCCCGGGGGCTTCTAATGAAAAACTGTTTTTT | CASSLSPGASNEKLFF | few | . | TRBJ1-4 | TRBV27
TGTGCCACCAGCAGCAACAGGGGACGGGAGCAGTACTTC | CATSSNRGREQYF | . | TRBD1 | TRBJ2-7 | TRBV15
TGTGCCAGCAGCCAAGCGGGTGCCGGGGAGCTGTTTTTT | CASSQAGAGELFF | many | . | TRBJ2-2 | TRBV4-2
TGTGCCATCAGCCGACTAGCGGGAGGTGGATGGGAGACCCAGTACTTC | CAISRLAGGGWETQYF | . | TRBD2 | TRBJ2-5 | TRBV10-3
TGTGCCAGCTCACCGGGGCGTGGAAACACCATATATTTT | CASSPGRGNTIYF | . | . | TRBJ1-3 | TRBV18
TGTGCCAGCAGCTTAATCCGACGTGAAGCTTTCTTT | CASSLIRREAFF | . | . | TRBJ1-1 | TRBV7-2
TGTGCCAGCAGTTCCCAATCCGGGACTTTAGAGACCCAGTACTTC | CASSSQSGTLETQYF | . | . | TRBJ2-5 | TRBV6-5
TGTGCCAGCAGTTACTCGTCCAGTAGCGGCAATCAGCCCCAGCATTTT | CASSYSSSSGNQPQHF | . | . | TRBJ1-5 | TRBV6-5
TGTGCCAGCAGACCCGGGACAGGGGATAGGTCCTACAATGAGCAGTTCTTC | CASRPGTGDRSYNEQFF | many | TRBD1 | TRBJ2-1 | TRBV12-3/TRBV12-4
TGTGCCAGCAGCATGGACGGCTACGAGCAGTACTTC | CASSMDGYEQYF | . | . | TRBJ2-7 | TRBV7-8
TGCAGCGTTCTCCCGACTAGGGCGAACACTGAAGCTTTCTTT | CSVLPTRANTEAFF | . | . | TRBJ1-1 | TRBV29-1
TGTGCCACCAGAGGTTCCTCCGGTGATACGCAGTATTTT | CATRGSSGDTQYF | . | . | TRBJ2-3 | TRBV24-1
TGCGCCAGCAGCCAAGACTGGCGGGAGGGCCAGGTGCGGTTCTTC | CASSQDWREGQVRFF | . | TRBD2 | TRBJ2-1 | TRBV4-1
TGCGCCAGCAGCCACCTGGCTAGCGGCTACTCCTACAATGAGCAGTTCTTC | CASSHLASGYSYNEQFF | . | TRBD2 | TRBJ2-1 | TRBV5-1
TGCGCCAGCAGCTCCCGGGACAGGCCCTCCTACGAGCAGTACTTC | CASSSRDRPSYEQYF | . | TRBD1 | TRBJ2-7 | TRBV5-1
TGTGCCAGCCAGCACCCGAAGAAAAAACAGGGCAGGAACACTGAAGCTTTCTTT | CASQHPKKKQGRNTEAFF | . | . | TRBJ1-1 | TRBV6-1
TGCGCCTCACGACTAGCGGGAGGGCGCGAGCAGTACTTC | CASRLAGGREQYF | many | TRBD2 | TRBJ2-7 | TRBV10-2
TGTGCCAGCAGCACGGGGGCGGGATACGAGCAGTACTTC | CASSTGAGYEQYF | . | . | TRBJ2-7 | TRBV7-9
TGTGCCAGCAGTGGCGGAATCCCCGGCTACACTGAAGCTTTCTTT | CASSGGIPGYTEAFF | few | . | TRBJ1-1 | TRBV27
TGTGCCAGCAGCCAGGGTTGGGATCAGCCCCAGCATTTT | CASSQGWDQPQHF | . | . | TRBJ1-5 | TRBV3-1
TGTGCCAGCAGGGGACTACAAGGGGACTCACCCCTCCACTTT | CASRGLQGDSPLHF | . | . | TRBJ1-6 | TRBV12-3/TRBV12-4
TGTGCCAGCAGTCCGCAGGGGGGGCACACTGAAGCTTTCTTT | CASSPQGGHTEAFF | . | TRBD1 | TRBJ1-1 | TRBV12-3/TRBV12-4
TGTGCCAGCAGCCCTAAAAGTCAGCCCCAGCATTTT | CASSPKSQPQHF | . | . | TRBJ1-5 | TRBV12-3/TRBV12-4
TGTGCCAGCAGCTCTAATACCGCCGGCACAGATACGCAGTATTTT | CASSSNTAGTDTQYF | few | . | TRBJ2-3 | TRBV7-6
TGCGCCAGCAGCCAAGACTTACGGGGAAGCTCCTATAATTCACCCCTCCACTTT | CASSQDLRGSSYNSPLHF | many | . | TRBJ1-6 | TRBV4-1
TGTGCCAGCAGCCCGGTGGCAGGGGATGCCGGGGAGCTGTTTTTT | CASSPVAGDAGELFF | few | . | TRBJ2-2 | TRBV7-9
TGTGCCAGCAGCAAGTCGGCTACTTACGAGCAGTACTTC | CASSKSATYEQYF | few | . | TRBJ2-7 | TRBV11-1
TGTGCCATCAGTGACAGGGCAGTTAACAATCAGCCCCAGCATTTT | CAISDRAVNNQPQHF | . | . | TRBJ1-5 | TRBV10-3
TGTGCCAGCACCTTGGGGGGGTCGGGCAATCAGCCCCAGCATTTT | CASTLGGSGNQPQHF | few | . | TRBJ1-5 | TRBV12-3/TRBV12-4
TGCGCCAGCAGCTTGGAAGGGGCAAGCACAGATACGCAGTATTTT | CASSLEGASTDTQYF | many | . | TRBJ2-3 | TRBV5-1
TGTGCCAGCAGTTTGAATGGGAGGCCTTCCCTCTACGAGCAGTACTTC | CASSLNGRPSLYEQYF | . | . | TRBJ2-7 | TRBV27